Shown below are 28 T cell receptor beta chains from a single sample sequenced in a study of cytomegalovirus exposure and HLA in healthy donors. The primer mix had 60 Vbeta and 13 Jbeta primers. The assay was immunoSEQ multiplex PCR, and TCRdb's table has in-frame clones only and misses some. There are 150,000 or so clones in the sample; roughly 80% occur only once, and about 0.82% lies in the top ten. Sequencing used PBMCs. These receptors originate from a woman aged 18-30 years in good health and CMV-seronegative.

The V gene is TRBV15, the J gene TRBJ1-4; tentative D call: TRBD1 (5 bases). CDR1 and CDR2 from the germline V gene are LNHNV and YYDKDF (reference sequence). Trimming took off 0 bases at V and 8 bases at J, with 19 bases between the two ends. This CDR3 comprises 17 residues. The CDR3 sequence: CATSRDFLGRGAEKLFF. CDR3 nucleotide sequence: TGTGCCACCAGCAGAGATTTCCTAGGGAGGGGAGCCGAAAAACTGTTTTTT.

The rearrangement uses TRBV2 and TRBJ2-7, with 9 bases lining up with TRBD2. CDR1 is SNHLY, CDR2 FYNNEI, per germline. V lost 3 bases to trimming and J lost 2 bases; unmatched junction nucleotides: 2. The CDR3 consists of 14 residues. The CDR3 sequence: CASSDRGRAYEQYF. The DNA for the CDR3 is TGTGCCAGCAGTGATCGCGGGAGGGCCTACGAGCAGTACTTC.

The rearrangement uses TRBV18 and TRBJ2-1; D might be TRBD2 (6 bases). This CDR3 region has 14 residues. The V and J ends lost 5 bases and 7 bases respectively, with 15 bases between them. Germline V CDR1 and CDR2: KGHSH, LQKENI. CDR3 DNA sequence: TGTGCCAGCTCAGCCGGGAGTGGGGCAAATGAGCAGTTCTTC. Translation: CASSAGSGANEQFF. Variable domain in full (rest from reference TRBV18 and TRBJ2-1): NAGVMQNPRHLVRRRGQEARLRCSPMKGHSHVYWYRQLPEEGLKFMVYLQKENIIDESGMPKERFSAEFPKEGPSILRIQQVVRGDSAAYFCASSAGSGANEQFFGPGTRLTVL.

The chain is built from TRBV6-4 and TRBJ2-3; 8 positions match TRBD2. This CDR3 is built from 15 residues. CDR1 is MRHNA, CDR2 SNTAGT, per germline. V shed 6 bases and J 2 bases; nucleotides not matched to a gene: 7. Written as DNA, the CDR3 is TGTGCCAGCAGCGTGAGCGGGAGTCCCACAGATACGCAGTATTTT. It is translated as CASSVSGSPTDTQYF.

The chain carries TRBV19 and TRBJ2-7; the match to TRBD2 covers 9 bases. V was pared by 3 bases and J by 5 bases, with 11 bases of the junction left unmatched. The CDR3 sequence is 16 residues long. Per germline, CDR1 LNHDA and CDR2 SQIVND (reference sequence). CDR3 in DNA: TGTGCCAGTAGTATGGTTAGCGGGAGCGCGTCCGACGAGCAGTACTTC. This translates into CASSMVSGSASDEQYF.

The J gene is TRBJ2-7, the V gene TRBV4-2, with 7 bases lining up with TRBD1. The CDR3 is made up of 16 amino acids. Trimming cost V 0 bases and J 3 bases; bases outside gene matches: 8. The germline V gene encodes CDR1 LGHNA and CDR2 YNFKEQ. The CDR3: CASSQETGRGSYEQYF. For the CDR3, the DNA is TGTGCCAGCAGCCAAGAGACAGGGAGAGGGAGCTACGAGCAGTACTTC.

This clone was detected a few times. CDR3 loop: CASSVMGGRAFF. The CDR3 DNA is TGTGCCAGCAGTGTAATGGGAGGACGAGCTTTCTTT. The chain joins TRBV2 to TRBJ1-1; no clear D gene. Trimming shortened V by 4 bases and J by 10 bases, and 13 bases separated the two germline ends. Per the germline V gene, CDR1 is SNHLY and CDR2 is FYNNEI. This CDR3 comprises 12 residues.

The J gene is TRBJ2-7, the V gene TRBV11-3; a weak D match, TRBD2 (5 bases). CDR1 and CDR2 from the germline V gene are SGHNT and YENEEA. There are 14 residues in the CDR3. With 6 bases removed from V and 5 bases from J, the gap between germline ends came to 17 bases. The CDR3 region has the DNA TGTGCCAGCAGAGCGGTGGCAGGAGTCCACGAGCAGTACTTC. It codes for CASRAVAGVHEQYF. Combining the CDR3 with reference TRBV11-3 and TRBJ2-7 gives the whole variable domain EAGVVQSPRYKIIEKKQPVAFWCNPISGHNTLYWYLQNLGQGPELLIRYENEEAVDDSQLPKDRFSAERLKGVDSTLKIQPAELGDSAVYLCASRAVAGVHEQYFGPGTRLTVT.

CDR3 nucleotide sequence: TGTGCCAGCAGTTTCCCCCGGGAACCGCAGTATTTT. Translated: CASSFPREPQYF. This chain joins TRBV27 and TRBJ2-3; perhaps TRBD2 as D (5 bases). V was shortened by 3 bases and J by 10 bases, with 11 bases between the two germline ends. CDR1 MNHEY and CDR2 SMNVEV come from the germline V gene (reference sequence). The CDR3 is 12 amino acids.

A note on this clone: Other DNA sequences in the sample encode the same CDR3. This chain connects TRBV18 to TRBJ2-3, with TRBD2 as a possible D gene (5 bases). Germline assignment: CDR1 KGHSH and CDR2 LQKENI. The CDR3 has 14 residues. V lost 3 bases and J lost 3, with 10 bases in between. The CDR3 loop reads CASSPPTGTDTQYF. The CDR3 DNA is TGTGCCAGCTCACCCCCGACGGGAACAGATACGCAGTATTTT.

The chain links TRBV7-9 to TRBJ1-2, with TRBD1 as a possible D gene (6 bases). CDR3 length: 15 amino acids. V lost 5 bases and J lost 8, with 21 bases in between. The germline V gene encodes CDR1 SEHNR and CDR2 FQNEAQ (reference sequence). The CDR3 coding sequence is TGTGCCAGCAGCCCCCCTACGGGGGGCCGGGGAGGCTACACCTTC. Translating it yields CASSPPTGGRGGYTF.

V usage is TRBV6-5 and J usage is TRBJ1-5, with D hard to call. The germline V and J ends were trimmed by 8 bases and 4 bases, with 12 bases remaining between them. CDR3 length: 13 residues. The germline CDR1 and CDR2 sequences are MNHEY and SVGAGI. The CDR3 spells CASGLQKNQPQHF. Written as DNA, the CDR3 is TGTGCCAGCGGACTACAGAAGAATCAGCCCCAGCATTTT.

This chain links TRBV19 with TRBJ1-6; D not resolved. Germline-derived CDR1 and CDR2 are LNHDA and SQIVND (reference sequence). The CDR3 totals 15 residues. Trimming removed 6 bases at V and 0 bases at J, with 9 bases between. CDR3 sequence reads: CASRVQVSYNSPLHF. The CDR3 DNA reads TGTGCCAGTAGGGTCCAGGTCTCCTATAATTCACCCCTCCACTTT.

This chain links TRBV28 with TRBJ1-3; D uncertain. CDR1 and CDR2 (germline): MDHEN, SYDVKM. V lost 3 bases, J lost 0 bases, and 6 bases lay in between. The CDR3 has 14 amino acids. The CDR3 DNA is TGTGCCAGCAGTTTTGCGGACTCTGGAAACACCATATATTTT. Its translation is CASSFADSGNTIYF.

CDR3 sequence reads: CASSLYQGSSPLHF. The DNA of the CDR3 is TGTGCCAGCAGCTTGTATCAGGGAAGTTCACCCCTCCACTTT. The rearrangement links TRBV5-6 to TRBJ1-6; D possibly corresponds to TRBD1 (5 bases). The length of the CDR3 is 14 residues. V gave up 1 base and J gave up 9 bases, with 11 bases separating them. Germline values: CDR1 SGHDT, CDR2 YYEEEE.

The V call is TRBV28, the J call TRBJ2-7; 14 bases agree with TRBD2. Germline CDR1 and CDR2: MDHEN and SYDVKM. After removal of 5 bases from V and 3 bases from J, the junction contained 6 bases not matched to a gene. There are 16 residues in the CDR3. The CDR3: CASSGSGTSGSYEQYF. DNA for the CDR3: TGTGCCAGCAGTGGTTCCGGGACTAGCGGGAGCTACGAGCAGTACTTC.

The chain combines TRBV6-1 with TRBJ1-4, with TRBD1 matching 7 bases. Germline-derived CDR1 and CDR2 are MNHNS and SASEGT. The CDR3 loop spans 14 amino acids. V was pared by 5 bases and J by 4 bases, with 4 bases of the junction left unmatched. The CDR3 bases are TGTGCCAGCAGTCCGGGACAGTATAATGAAAAACTGTTTTTT. Translated: CASSPGQYNEKLFF.

The genes are TRBV4-2 and TRBJ2-6; 8 bases fit TRBD1. The germline V gene encodes CDR1 LGHNA and CDR2 YNFKEQ. The CDR3 has 19 residues. Trimming removed 1 base from V and 4 bases from J; junction bases left unmatched: 12. The CDR3 reads CASSQGRAGGAKGANVLTF. DNA of the CDR3: TGTGCCAGCAGCCAAGGGCGGGCAGGGGGCGCGAAAGGGGCCAACGTCCTGACTTTC.

This chain links TRBV11-3 with TRBJ1-1; D remains ambiguous. This CDR3 spans 13 amino acids. The germline V gene has CDR1 SGHNT and CDR2 YENEEA. Trimming cost V 4 bases and J 8 bases, with 14 bases left between them. CDR3 sequence (DNA): TGTGCCAGCAGCTCCGCCGCAGGCGTCGAAGCTTTCTTT. Translation gives CASSSAAGVEAFF.

This rearrangement joins TRBV27 to TRBJ2-7; unclear D gene. This CDR3 comprises 13 residues. V was shortened by 4 bases and J by 0 bases, with 7 bases between the two germline ends. Germline loops: CDR1 MNHEY, CDR2 SMNVEV (reference sequence). As DNA, the CDR3 is TGTGCCAGCAGTTCCGCCTACTCCTACGAGCAGTACTTC. This codes for CASSSAYSYEQYF.

The J gene is TRBJ2-6, the V gene TRBV2; D perhaps matches TRBD1 (5 bases). The CDR3 is 18 amino acids. Trimming stripped 4 bases from V and 0 bases from J, with 16 bases between. Per the germline V gene, CDR1 is SNHLY and CDR2 is FYNNEI. CDR3 DNA sequence: TGTGCCAGCAGTGCTTTCAGGGATACGATCTCTGGGGCCAACGTCCTGACTTTC. It yields the protein CASSAFRDTISGANVLTF.

The genes are TRBV4-3 and TRBJ2-1, with 15 bases that match TRBD2. Germline V gives CDR1 LGHNA, CDR2 YSLEER. This CDR3 has 16 amino acids. V trimming: 4 bases; J trimming: 9 bases; junction bases outside the gene matches: 7. CDR3 region: CASSRSGTSGRREQFF. In DNA, the CDR3 is TGCGCCAGCAGCCGCTCAGGGACTAGCGGGAGGCGTGAGCAGTTCTTC.

The CDR3 DNA is TGTGCCAGCAGGGGCACAGGGGCAACTGAAGCTTTCTTT. Translating it yields CASRGTGATEAFF. V usage is TRBV2 and J usage is TRBJ1-1; 7 bases fit TRBD1. CDR1 is SNHLY, CDR2 FYNNEI, per germline. This CDR3 has 13 amino acids. With V trimmed by 6 bases and J by 5 bases, 6 bases remained unmatched. Based on the CDR3 plus reference TRBV2 and TRBJ1-1, the full variable domain is EPEVTQTPSHQVTQMGQEVILRCVPISNHLYFYWYRQILGQKVEFLVSFYNNEISEKSEIFDDQFSVERPDGSNFTLKIRSTKLEDSAMYFCASRGTGATEAFFGQGTRLTVV.

The chain carries TRBV5-4 and TRBJ2-3, with 9 bases fitting TRBD1. Per germline, CDR1 SGHNT and CDR2 YYREEE (reference sequence). V shed 5 bases and J 6 bases; nucleotides not matched to a gene: 7. The CDR3 has 14 residues. In DNA form, the CDR3 reads TGTGCCAGCAGGAGGGACAGGGCAAGGGATACGCAGTATTTT. It is translated as CASRRDRARDTQYF.

V usage is TRBV5-4 and J usage is TRBJ2-3; D perhaps matches TRBD2 (6 bases). Trimming took off 5 bases at V and 3 bases at J, with 13 bases between the two ends. The CDR3 runs 14 residues. The germline V gene has CDR1 SGHNT and CDR2 YYREEE (reference sequence). The CDR3 here is CASSSASVTDTQYF. The CDR3 DNA reads TGTGCCAGCAGTTCGGCTAGCGTTACAGATACGCAGTATTTT.

The rearrangement links TRBV11-2 to TRBJ1-3, with 8 bases fitting TRBD1. CDR3 length: 16 amino acids. The V gene's germline CDR1 is SGHAT and CDR2 FQNNGV. With V trimmed by 5 bases and J by 0 bases, 6 bases remained unmatched. The CDR3 loop is CASSNTGGSSGNTIYF. The CDR3 coding sequence is TGTGCCAGCAGCAACACAGGGGGAAGCTCTGGAAACACCATATATTTT.

V usage is TRBV28 and J usage is TRBJ1-5; D ambiguous. Germline V lookup: CDR1 MDHEN, CDR2 SYDVKM. The CDR3 is made up of 12 amino acids. With 8 bases removed from V and 10 bases from J, the gap between germline ends came to 15 bases. In nucleotides, the CDR3 is TGTGCCAGCGGCCCTCAGAGGGAACCCCAGCATTTT. Translation: CASGPQREPQHF.

V gene TRBV27 combines with J gene TRBJ2-3; 12 bases match TRBD2. The CDR3 covers 17 residues. Germline loops: CDR1 MNHEY, CDR2 SMNVEV (reference sequence). The V gene end was trimmed by 2 bases and the J gene end by 2 bases; junction bases not matched to a gene: 5. CDR3 amino acids: CASSLTGTSGFTDTQYF. As DNA, the CDR3 is TGTGCCAGCAGTTTAACTGGGACTAGCGGGTTCACAGATACGCAGTATTTT.